A selection of T cell receptor beta chains follows, all from one sample in a study of cytomegalovirus exposure and HLA in healthy donors. The data were produced by immunoSEQ multiplex PCR, yet TCRdb's version contains in-frame clones alone and is incomplete. The table lists roughly 110,000 clones, about 80% of them singletons. Sample: PBMCs. Every receptor here comes from a man aged 25-45 years in good health and CMV-seropositive. Each CDR3 is given with its conserved first and last residue. D genes are given only for firm matches. Expanded clones get a size class; other rows say once, few or many, or leave the size out.

few	TRBV5-4	.	TRBJ1-1	TGTGCCAGCAGCTTTGGGGCCCCGCGAGGGAACACTGAAGCTTTCTTT	CASSFGAPRGNTEAFF
.	TRBV5-1	TRBD2	TRBJ2-7	TGCGCCAGCAGCTCCCGGGGGGGTAGTTCCGAGCAGTACTTC	CASSSRGGSSEQYF
.	TRBV4-1	.	TRBJ2-5	TGCGCCAGCAGCGGTCGAAGGGGAAGGAGTGTAGAGACCCAGTACTTC	CASSGRRGRSVETQYF
once	TRBV19	.	TRBJ1-5	TGTGCCAGTAGTCCGCGGCTTGCGAGGGATCAGCCCCAGCATTTT	CASSPRLARDQPQHF
once	TRBV5-1	TRBD2	TRBJ2-5	TGCGCCAGCAGCTTGGAAACTAGCGGGGAGACCCAGTACTTC	CASSLETSGETQYF
.	TRBV5-1	TRBD1	TRBJ2-3	TGCGCCAGCAGCTTGCCTCCGGGACAGGGGGCAACAGATACGCAGTATTTT	CASSLPPGQGATDTQYF
.	TRBV5-8	.	TRBJ1-4	TGTGCCAGCAGCCCAGTTGCAACTAATGAAAAACTGTTTTTT	CASSPVATNEKLFF
.	TRBV9	.	TRBJ2-6	TGTGCCAGCAGCGGGACCAGGGATCCTGGGGCCAACGTCCTGACTTTC	CASSGTRDPGANVLTF
.	TRBV27	TRBD1	TRBJ1-5	TGTGCCAGCAGGAGGCAGGGGGTCAGCAATCAGCCCCAGCATTTT	CASRRQGVSNQPQHF
.	TRBV4-2	.	TRBJ2-1	TGTGCCAGCAGCGAAGAGGGGGGGGGCGTGAGTGAGCAGTTCTTC	CASSEEGGGVSEQFF
.	TRBV5-8	.	TRBJ1-2	TGTGCCAGCAGCCGGGGTAGGACCGGCTACACCTTC	CASSRGRTGYTF
medium-sized	TRBV29-1	.	TRBJ2-3	TGCAGCGTGAGGACTGGAACTAGCACAGATACGCAGTATTTT	CSVRTGTSTDTQYF
.	TRBV19	.	TRBJ1-2	TGTGCCAGTAGTATATCAGGATCTAACTATGGCTACACCTTC	CASSISGSNYGYTF
.	TRBV27	.	TRBJ2-4	TGTGCCAGCAGGGATTTCCGACTAGCCAAAAACATTCAGTACTTC	CASRDFRLAKNIQYF
.	TRBV25-1	.	TRBJ2-7	TGTGCCAGCAGTGCTTTCTACGAGCAGTACTTC	CASSAFYEQYF
.	TRBV2	.	TRBJ2-5	TGTGCCAGCATACTTCAAGAGACCCAGTACTTC	CASILQETQYF
.	TRBV19	TRBD1	TRBJ2-2	TGTGCCAGTAGTATTAGGACAGGGACGGTTGGGGAGCTGTTTTTT	CASSIRTGTVGELFF
.	TRBV4-2	.	TRBJ2-1	TGTGCCAGCAGCCAAGGGCGGCTCGGCGGGGATTACAATGAGCAGTTCTTC	CASSQGRLGGDYNEQFF
.	TRBV18	TRBD1	TRBJ2-2	TGTGCCAGCTCCCCGGGACAGGCGAACACCGGGGAGCTGTTTTTT	CASSPGQANTGELFF
.	TRBV25-1	TRBD2	TRBJ2-1	TGTGCCAGCAGTGAATTTGCGGGGGGGCGGTCAGATGAGCAGTTCTTC	CASSEFAGGRSDEQFF
.	TRBV2	TRBD2	TRBJ2-3	TGTGCCAGCGCAGCGGGGCCCCATACGCAGTATTTT	CASAAGPHTQYF
.	TRBV30	TRBD2	TRBJ2-6	TGTGCCTGGGAGGTAAGGGAGGGTCCTGGGGCCAACGTCCTGACTTTC	CAWEVREGPGANVLTF
.	TRBV5-1	.	TRBJ2-2	TGCGCCAGCAGCGCCCCCGCGTCAGGCAAAGACACCGGGGAGCTGTTTTTT	CASSAPASGKDTGELFF
.	TRBV10-2	TRBD1	TRBJ2-6	TGCGCCAGCACGGGACAGGGGGATTCCGGGGCCAACGGCCTGACTTTC	CASTGQGDSGANGLTF
.	TRBV6-5	TRBD1	TRBJ1-2	TGTGCCAGCAGCCGGGGACAGGGGACCTATGGCTACACCTTC	CASSRGQGTYGYTF
.	TRBV15	TRBD1	TRBJ2-4	TGTGCCACCAGCAGAGATTTAGCACAGGGGGGCTACATTCAGTACTTC	CATSRDLAQGGYIQYF
.	TRBV4-1	TRBD2	TRBJ2-5	TGCGCCAGCAGCCAACCCACCCGGGGGGGGCCGGCTGAGACCCAGTACTTC	CASSQPTRGGPAETQYF
.	TRBV6-5	.	TRBJ2-2	TGTGCCAGCAGTCAGGGGTCTGGCCGCGGGGAGCTGTTTTTT	CASSQGSGRGELFF
.	TRBV7-6	.	TRBJ2-1	TGTGCCAGCAGCTTGGGACATAGAGAGGACAATGAGCAGTTCTTC	CASSLGHREDNEQFF